This TCR beta chain is from a study of blood T cell repertoires in COVID-19. Turning to the study itself: Material from acute and convalescent COVID-19 was sourced from the United States, Italy and Spain. T cells, B-cell-depleted T cells, or PBMCs provided the cDNA or gDNA that served as material.

The CDR3 has 13 residues. The V and J ends lost 2 bases and 10 bases respectively, with 14 bases between them. The germline V gene encodes CDR1 MNHEY and CDR2 SMNVEV (reference sequence). In the authors' methods: Reference gene primer amplification yielded estimated nucleated cell counts. The repertoire was sequenced with immunoSEQ multiplex PCR; TCRdb's copy has only in-frame clones and lacks some. D and trimming were read from the DNA, whereas the V and J calls and clone size are those reported in that table. This sample yields a few hundred thousand clones, of which about 89% are seen a single time; roughly 0.8% belongs to the top ten.

This receptor was obtained from a man aged 25-45 years with acute or convalescent COVID-19. Sequencing was performed on peripheral blood. V gene TRBV27 combines with J gene TRBJ1-1; TRBD1 might be the D (5 bases). The CDR3 sequence: CASSLAQGGRAFF. In nucleotides, the CDR3 is TGTGCCAGCAGTTTAGCCCAGGGTGGTAGAGCTTTCTTT.